A single sample is the source of the 21 T cell receptor beta chains below, sequenced in a study of T cells in Graves' hyperthyroidism and ophthalmopathy (dated by TCRdb to the late 2010s). To prepare the library, multiplex PCR was applied. The sequencer was an Illumina HiSeq 2000. The TCR beta CDR3 regions were amplified from the RNA transcripts. The TCR CDR3 was subjected to a first round of RT-PCR using the HTBI primer set and the Qiagen OneStep RT-PCR kit. TCRdb trimmed public reads at Q25 via fastp, called clones via MiXCR and kept in-frame beta chains. Rows with a matching CDR3 protein are joined into one entry that keeps the most common DNA and genes. Here the sample has 300,000 to 450,000 distinct CDR3 sequences; 25% occur a single time. The ten largest clonotypes hold more than 60% of the sample. Sequencing was carried out using blood. The receptors here all came from a man in his fifties with Graves' hyperthyroidism.

This clonotype was seen only a few times. This chain joins TRBV12-3 or TRBV12-4 and TRBJ2-7, with TRBD2 identical over 10 bases. J was trimmed by 4 bases and V by 5 bases; bases with no gene match: 11. This CDR3 spans 16 amino acids. CDR3 in DNA: TGTGCCAGCAGTGGGGGGGAGTCTAGCGGGAGTTACGAGCAGTACTTC. This encodes CASSGGESSGSYEQYF.

Notes on this clonotype: Possible read error: a much larger clone is one base away. V usage is TRBV2 and J usage is TRBJ2-1, with 9 bases fitting TRBD1. The CDR3 is made up of 15 amino acids. J was trimmed by 6 bases and V by 8 bases; bases with no gene match: 11. CDR1 is SNHLY, CDR2 FYNNEI, per germline. CDR3 nucleotides: TGTGCCAGCTCTACGGGACAGGGATGTGCCAATGAGCAGTTCTTC. This gives the protein CASSTGQGCANEQFF.

This clonotype was recorded a few times. The chain is built from TRBV5-6 and TRBJ2-7; D ambiguous. Germline-derived CDR1 and CDR2 are SGHDT and YYEEEE. The CDR3 is 14 amino acids. V lost 3 bases and J lost 1, with 11 bases in between. DNA of the CDR3: TGTGCCAGCAGCTCGAGAGCTACGTCCTACGAGCAGTACTTC. It codes for CASSSRATSYEQYF.

At least ten counts were recorded for this clonotype. This chain connects TRBV7-3 to TRBJ2-7; D may correspond to TRBD1 or TRBD2 (6 bases each). Germline CDR1 and CDR2: SGHTA and FQGTGA. The length of the CDR3 is 15 residues. V gave up 2 bases and J gave up 5 bases, with 16 bases separating them. The CDR3 here is CASSLGGLDSHEQYF. The CDR3 nucleotides read TGTGCCAGCAGCTTAGGGGGGCTGGACTCACACGAGCAGTACTTC.

This clonotype was seen ten or more times. The chain carries TRBV28 and TRBJ2-7, with D possibly matching TRBD1 (5 bases). The CDR3 sequence is 17 residues long. With 5 bases removed from V and 3 bases from J, the gap between germline ends came to 23 bases. Germline-derived CDR1 and CDR2 are MDHEN and SYDVKM. CDR3 sequence (DNA): TGTGCCAGCAGTCCAAACCCCGACGTGACAGCCAACTACGAGCAGTACTTC. Translation: CASSPNPDVTANYEQYF. The variable domain in full, with the rest retrieved from reference TRBV28 and TRBJ2-7, is DVKVTQSSRYLVKRTGEKVFLECVQDMDHENMFWYRQDPGLGLRLIYFSYDVKMKEKGDIPEGYSVSREKKERFSLILESASTNQTSMYLCASSPNPDVTANYEQYFGPGTRLTVT.

Regarding this clonotype: An end of the junction does not agree with germline; a read error may underlie this. This chain uses TRBV6-2 or TRBV6-3 with TRBJ2-1; TRBD2 aligns across 8 bases. Germline V gene lookup returns CDR1 MNHEY and CDR2 SVGEGT. There are 17 residues in the CDR3. This CDR3 is CASSSLAGRSQYNEQLF. The CDR3 region has the DNA TGTGCCAGCAGCTCCTTAGCGGGGCGATCACAATACAATGAGCAGCTCTTC.

This clonotype showed up many times. The rearrangement uses TRBV11-3 and TRBJ2-5; 8 bases line up with TRBD2. The CDR3 contains 16 residues. Germline V gene sequence: CDR1 SGHNT, CDR2 YENEEA. The V segment lost 2 bases and the J segment 5 bases; nucleotides outside the gene matches: 10. The CDR3 DNA follows: TGTGCCAGCAGCTTATATACCGGACTAGCCGCGGAGACCCAGTACTTC. Its protein is CASSLYTGLAAETQYF.

This clonotype appeared once. The rearrangement links TRBV19 to TRBJ2-1; D is perhaps TRBD1 (6 bases). From germline, CDR1 is LNHDA and CDR2 SQIVND (reference sequence). The ends were cut back, 3 bases at V and 9 bases at J, with 12 bases in the middle. The CDR3 has 13 amino acids. The CDR3: CASSIPQGVEQFF. CDR3 DNA sequence: TGTGCCAGTAGTATTCCACAGGGAGTTGAGCAGTTCTTC.

The table lists this clonotype with many counts. The V and J genes are TRBV12-3 or TRBV12-4 and TRBJ1-1; D gene ambiguous. Trimming stripped 4 bases from V and 4 bases from J, with 13 bases between. CDR3 size: 14 residues. This CDR3 is CASSSTQAGTEAFF. The CDR3 DNA reads as TGTGCCAGCAGTTCCACCCAGGCGGGCACTGAAGCTTTCTTT.

The V call is TRBV24-1, the J call TRBJ2-3, with D possibly matching TRBD2 (6 bases). The CDR3 is 13 residues long. Germline assignment: CDR1 KGHDR and CDR2 SFDVKD. Trimming left V 5 bases short and J 8 bases short, with 13 bases between. This CDR3 is CATSAPLSGTQYF. The CDR3 nucleotides read TGTGCCACCAGTGCCCCGCTTAGCGGTACGCAGTATTTT.

The chain carries TRBV19 and TRBJ2-7; D tentatively reads TRBD1 or TRBD2 (6 bases each). The length of the CDR3 is 14 residues. The V gene's germline CDR1 is LNHDA and CDR2 SQIVND (reference sequence). V lost 4 bases, J lost 4 bases, and 14 bases lay in between. DNA of the CDR3: TGTGCCAGTAGTAGATCCCGGGGGCGTTACGAGCAGTACTTC. Residues: CASSRSRGRYEQYF.

The CDR3 DNA follows: TGTGCCAGCAGCCCCATAGGAGCGGGGCTTTACAATGAGCAGTTCTTC. Protein sequence: CASSPIGAGLYNEQFF. The rearrangement joins TRBV5-8 to TRBJ2-1; 7 bases line up with TRBD2. Per germline, CDR1 SGHTS and CDR2 YDEGEE. This CDR3 is 16 amino acids long. V shed 4 bases, J shed 4 bases, and the junction held 11 bases outside the gene matches.

This clonotype was seen many times. The rearrangement links TRBV7-3 to TRBJ2-1, with TRBD2 matching over 10 bases. CDR3 length equals 15 residues. Germline CDR1 and CDR2: SGHTA and FQGTGA. V was pared by 5 bases and J by 5 bases, with 6 bases of the junction left unmatched. Written as DNA, the CDR3 is TGTGCCAGCAGCGCAATAGCGGGAGGAAACAATGAGCAGTTCTTC. This encodes CASSAIAGGNNEQFF.

This clonotype has more than one count but fewer than ten. The chain carries TRBV4-2 and TRBJ2-5; D not certain. The length of the CDR3 is 14 residues. The germline CDR1 and CDR2 sequences are LGHNA and YNFKEQ. Trimming stripped 0 bases from V and 4 bases from J, with 9 bases between. The CDR3 DNA is TGTGCCAGCAGCCAAGACCCGGGCGGAGAGACCCAGTACTTC. It codes for CASSQDPGGETQYF.

The V call is TRBV19, the J call TRBJ2-7; TRBD2 might be the D (5 bases). The CDR3 spans 15 residues. In germline, CDR1 is LNHDA, CDR2 SQIVND (reference sequence). Between the trimmed V and J ends, which lost 5 bases and 0 bases, there was a span of 14 bases. The chain's CDR3 is CASSPGGFSSYEQYF. CDR3 in DNA: TGTGCCAGTAGTCCCGGCGGGTTTAGCTCCTACGAGCAGTACTTC.

This clonotype has just a few counts. The chain is built from TRBV27 and TRBJ1-1; 7 bases line up with TRBD1. CDR3 length: 15 amino acids. Germline V gives CDR1 MNHEY, CDR2 SMNVEV (reference sequence). Trimming at V came to 5 bases and at J to 7 bases, leaving 13 bases not matched to a gene. The CDR3 DNA reads TGTGCCAGCAGTGGTTTTAACAGGGGATTGGGTGAAGCTTTCTTT. As protein: CASSGFNRGLGEAFF.

The CDR3 DNA reads TGTGCCAGTCCAAGGGACAGGGAAAGAGATGGGGCCAACGTCCTGACTTTC. This translates into CASPRDRERDGANVLTF. The rearrangement links TRBV19 to TRBJ2-6, with 9 bases lining up with TRBD1. The V gene end was trimmed by 8 bases and the J gene end by 3 bases; junction bases not matched to a gene: 11. This CDR3 has 17 residues. CDR1 and CDR2 from the germline V gene are LNHDA and SQIVND (reference sequence).

This clonotype was seen a few times. The V and J genes are TRBV15 and TRBJ2-1; D not resolved. The V end lost 4 bases, the J end lost 8 bases, and 12 bases lay between the germline ends. Germline V gives CDR1 LNHNV, CDR2 YYDKDF (reference sequence). This CDR3 is built from 13 residues. The CDR3 DNA sequence: TGTGCCACCAGCAATCAAACGTGGTATGAGCAGTTCTTC. It encodes CATSNQTWYEQFF.

V gene TRBV5-1 combines with J gene TRBJ2-7; unclear D gene. Trimming took off 0 bases at V and 2 bases at J, with 9 bases between the two ends. This CDR3 spans 14 amino acids. Per germline, CDR1 SGHRS and CDR2 YFSETQ. The CDR3 nucleotides read TGCGCCAGCAGCTTGGACGCCAAAACCTACGAGCAGTACTTC. This gives the protein CASSLDAKTYEQYF.

This clonotype has only a few counts. The CDR3 protein is CASRHTRGYEQYF. CDR3 coding DNA: TGTGCCAGCAGACACACTCGGGGTTACGAGCAGTACTTC. This rearrangement joins TRBV28 to TRBJ2-7; a weak D match, TRBD2 (5 bases). The CDR3 is 13 amino acids. V shed 6 bases and J shed 4 bases, with 13 bases lying between them. The V gene's germline CDR1 is MDHEN and CDR2 SYDVKM.

This clonotype has more than one count but fewer than ten. V usage is TRBV20-1 and J usage is TRBJ1-2; D is unresolved. From germline, CDR1 is DFQATT and CDR2 SNEGSKA (reference sequence). Trimming pared 2 bases from V and 4 bases from J, leaving 8 bases between. The CDR3 is 12 amino acids. The CDR3 nucleotides are TGCAGTGCTAGACTCCCGGCCTATGGCTACACCTTC. It yields the protein CSARLPAYGYTF.